These 32 T cell receptor beta chains came from one sample sequenced in a study of blood T cell repertoires in COVID-19. Profiling relied on immunoSEQ multiplex PCR, and the TCRdb table lists in-frame clones only, not all of them. The sample consists of around 63,000 clones, 70% to 75% of them appearing once. The specimen was peripheral blood. The receptors here all came from a woman aged 50 to 60 with active or convalescent COVID-19.

V is TRBV6-1 and J is TRBJ1-1; D is possibly TRBD1 (5 bases). The CDR3 consists of 13 residues. Germline V gene data show CDR1 as MNHNS and CDR2 as SASEGT. V lost 2 bases to trimming and J lost 11 bases, with 15 bases between them. This CDR3 reads CASSERAQGKAFF. CDR3 DNA sequence: TGTGCCAGCAGTGAAAGGGCGCAGGGCAAGGCTTTCTTT.

In its sample, this clone was seen a few times. V usage is TRBV19 and J usage is TRBJ2-5, with 7 nucleotides matching TRBD2. This CDR3 region has 14 residues. Trimming removed 8 bases from V and 4 bases from J; junction bases left unmatched: 10. Germline assignment: CDR1 LNHDA and CDR2 SQIVND (reference sequence). CDR3 protein: CASLARAGAETQYF. DNA of the CDR3: TGTGCCAGTCTCGCCAGGGCGGGAGCAGAGACCCAGTACTTC.

The chain couples TRBV2 to TRBJ2-7; TRBD2 is a possible D gene (5 bases). Germline-derived CDR1 and CDR2 are SNHLY and FYNNEI. This CDR3 is 12 amino acids long. Trimming removed 4 bases at V and 10 bases at J, with 14 bases between. The CDR3 loop reads CASSGGSEGQYF. The CDR3 nucleotides are TGTGCCAGCAGTGGGGGTTCTGAGGGACAGTACTTC.

V usage is TRBV5-4 and J usage is TRBJ2-5; 9 bases agree with TRBD1. Germline CDR1 and CDR2: SGHNT and YYREEE (reference sequence). CDR3 length: 15 amino acids. The J segment lost 5 bases and the V segment lost 1 base, leaving 6 bases of the junction unmatched. Here the CDR3 DNA reads TGTGCCAGCAGCTTGAAGGGGACAGGGTTTGAGACCCAGTACTTC. Translation gives CASSLKGTGFETQYF.

This clone turned up a few times. CDR3 amino acids: CASSRTGGLNSPLHF. The CDR3, as DNA: TGTGCCAGCTCACGGACAGGGGGCCTTAATTCACCCCTCCACTTT. The rearrangement uses TRBV18 and TRBJ1-6; 11 bases are a match to TRBD1. Unmatched junction bases numbered 2, after V lost 4 bases and J lost 6 bases. The CDR3 loop spans 15 amino acids. Germline values: CDR1 KGHSH, CDR2 LQKENI. Variable domain in full (rest from reference TRBV18 and TRBJ1-6): NAGVMQNPRHLVRRRGQEARLRCSPMKGHSHVYWYRQLPEEGLKFMVYLQKENIIDESGMPKERFSAEFPKEGPSILRIQQVVRGDSAAYFCASSRTGGLNSPLHFGNGTRLTVT.

The chain joins TRBV10-1 to TRBJ2-7; a possible D gene is TRBD1 (6 bases). Looked up from germline, CDR1 is WNHNN and CDR2 is SYGVQD (reference sequence). This CDR3 is built from 14 residues. V lost 6 bases and J 0 bases, leaving 12 bases between the germline ends. CDR3 protein: CASRKTGNSYEQYF. For the CDR3, the DNA is TGCGCCAGCAGGAAGACAGGAAACTCCTACGAGCAGTACTTC.

The chain uses TRBV29-1 and TRBJ2-2, with a possible D match to TRBD2 (5 bases). The germline V gene encodes CDR1 SQVTM and CDR2 ANQGSEA. The V end lost 4 bases, the J end lost 1 base, and 7 bases lay between the germline ends. This CDR3 contains 13 residues. The CDR3 spells CSVVRGNTGELFF. In DNA, the CDR3 is TGCAGCGTTGTTCGGGGGAACACCGGGGAGCTGTTTTTT.

The genes are TRBV30 and TRBJ2-1; tentatively, D is TRBD2 (6 bases). The germline V gene has CDR1 GTSNPN and CDR2 SVGIG (reference sequence). Trimming pared 1 base from V and 13 bases from J, leaving 11 bases between. The CDR3 spans 11 residues. The CDR3 loop is CAWSDGGIQFF. The CDR3 coding sequence is TGTGCCTGGAGTGATGGGGGGATACAGTTCTTC.

The chain employs TRBV11-2 and TRBJ1-2, with a weak D call TRBD1 (5 bases). V lost 11 bases and J 0 bases, leaving 13 bases between the germline ends. Germline V gene sequence: CDR1 SGHAT, CDR2 FQNNGV. The CDR3 runs to 13 residues. CDR3 protein: CAGGTGPNYGYTF. Here the CDR3 DNA reads TGTGCCGGCGGGACGGGACCTAACTATGGCTACACCTTC.

The chain combines TRBV7-8 with TRBJ1-4, with a weak D call TRBD1 (6 bases). The germline V gene encodes CDR1 SGHVS and CDR2 FQNEAQ. The CDR3 runs 15 residues. V lost 5 bases and J lost 5, with 15 bases in between. The DNA for the CDR3 is TGTGCCAGCAGCGGTTCAGGGGCCGGGAATGAAAAACTGTTTTTT. Protein sequence: CASSGSGAGNEKLFF.

CDR3 amino acids: CATSRDLTGSYEQYF. For the CDR3, the DNA is TGTGCCACCAGCAGAGATCTGACAGGGAGCTACGAGCAGTACTTC. J is TRBJ2-7 and V is TRBV15, with 7 bases fitting TRBD1. The CDR3 consists of 15 residues. The J segment lost 3 bases and the V segment lost 0 bases, leaving 5 bases of the junction unmatched. Germline V CDR1 and CDR2: LNHNV, YYDKDF (reference sequence).

The DNA of the CDR3 is TGTGCCAGCAGTGACGTTGCAGGGTTAAGGGAGCAGTACTTC. Encoded protein: CASSDVAGLREQYF. The chain combines TRBV2 with TRBJ2-7, with D perhaps TRBD1 (5 bases). The CDR3 loop spans 14 amino acids. Germline CDR1 reads SNHLY; CDR2 reads FYNNEI. V was pared by 3 bases and J by 7 bases, with 16 bases between. Supplemented by reference TRBV2 and TRBJ2-7, the full variable domain reads EPEVTQTPSHQVTQMGQEVILRCVPISNHLYFYWYRQILGQKVEFLVSFYNNEISEKSEIFDDQFSVERPDGSNFTLKIRSTKLEDSAMYFCASSDVAGLREQYFGPGTRLTVT.

The V call is TRBV6-5, the J call TRBJ2-7; TRBD2 agrees at 11 bases. Germline CDR1 MNHEY, CDR2 SVGAGI. V dropped 8 bases and J dropped 2; count of bases not matched to a gene: 2. The CDR3 contains 13 residues. The CDR3 here is CASQTSGAYEQYF. The DNA for the CDR3 is TGTGCCAGCCAGACTAGCGGGGCCTACGAGCAGTACTTC.

The CDR3: CASSRHGTGEADEQFF. CDR3 bases: TGTGCCAGCAGCCGACACGGGACAGGGGAGGCCGATGAGCAGTTCTTC. The chain combines TRBV7-7 with TRBJ2-1; TRBD1 agrees at 10 bases. Per the germline V gene, CDR1 is SSHAT and CDR2 is FNYEAQ (reference sequence). The CDR3 contains 16 residues. Trimming removed 5 bases from V and 8 bases from J; junction bases left unmatched: 12.

The gene calls are TRBV11-2 and TRBJ2-1; 8 nucleotides agree with TRBD2. This CDR3 is 15 amino acids long. In germline, CDR1 is SGHAT, CDR2 FQNNGV. J gave up 6 bases and V 1 base, and 5 bases lay outside the gene matches. The DNA of the CDR3 is TGTGCCAGCAGCTTAGTTGGGACTAGTCCCAATGAGCAGTTCTTC. Translating gives CASSLVGTSPNEQFF. Full variable domain (outside the CDR3, taken from reference TRBV11-2 and TRBJ2-1): EAGVAQSPRYKIIEKRQSVAFWCNPISGHATLYWYQQILGQGPKLLIQFQNNGVVDDSQLPKDRFSAERLKGVDSTLKIQPAKLEDSAVYLCASSLVGTSPNEQFFGPGTRLTVL.

This clone was recorded once. The V and J genes are TRBV10-3 and TRBJ2-3; 13 nucleotides align to TRBD2. The trim removed 2 bases at V and 6 bases at J, leaving 2 bases unmatched. This CDR3 contains 15 residues. Germline V gene data show CDR1 as ENHRY and CDR2 as SYGVKD. The CDR3 region is CAISEPTSGRDTQYF. CDR3 sequence (DNA): TGTGCCATCAGTGAGCCGACTAGCGGGAGGGATACGCAGTATTTT.

The chain joins TRBV11-2 to TRBJ2-7, with a possible D match to TRBD1 (6 bases). Looked up from germline, CDR1 is SGHAT and CDR2 is FQNNGV. The CDR3 is made up of 13 amino acids. V was trimmed by 3 bases and J by 3 bases, leaving 9 bases between them. This CDR3 is CASSFGTFYEQYF. In nucleotides, the CDR3 is TGTGCCAGCAGCTTTGGGACATTCTACGAGCAGTACTTC.

This rearrangement joins TRBV15 to TRBJ2-3; 7 nucleotides line up with TRBD2. Trimming took 0 bases from V and 5 from J; bases not matched to a gene: 11. There are 17 residues in the CDR3. Looked up from germline, CDR1 is LNHNV and CDR2 is YYDKDF (reference sequence). The CDR3 reads CATSRDYLAVGRDTQYF. The CDR3 DNA reads as TGTGCCACCAGCAGAGATTACCTAGCGGTAGGCAGAGATACGCAGTATTTT.

The V call is TRBV7-9, the J call TRBJ1-1, with 8 nucleotides matching TRBD1. Trimming at V came to 4 bases and at J to 2 bases, leaving 6 bases not matched to a gene. This CDR3 is 15 amino acids long. From germline, CDR1 is SEHNR and CDR2 FQNEAQ (reference sequence). The chain's CDR3 is CASSWETGANTEAFF. DNA of the CDR3: TGTGCCAGCAGCTGGGAGACAGGGGCAAACACTGAAGCTTTCTTT.

The gene calls are TRBV19 and TRBJ2-7; 14 bases fit TRBD2. In germline, CDR1 is LNHDA, CDR2 SQIVND (reference sequence). The V gene end was trimmed by 4 bases and the J gene end by 1 base; junction bases not matched to a gene: 3. The CDR3 consists of 16 residues. The DNA of the CDR3 is TGTGCCAGTAGTAGGGGACTAGCGGGAGAGTCCTACGAGCAGTACTTC. Protein: CASSRGLAGESYEQYF.

The chain uses TRBV30 and TRBJ2-7; D perhaps matches TRBD2 (5 bases). The CDR3 is 13 residues long. Trimming removed 1 base from V and 1 base from J, with 8 bases in between. CDR1 is GTSNPN and CDR2 is SVGIG in the germline V gene (reference sequence). The CDR3 is CAWSGEGSYEQYF. The CDR3, as DNA: TGTGCCTGGAGTGGTGAGGGATCCTACGAGCAGTACTTC.

The V and J genes are TRBV6-6 and TRBJ2-1, with TRBD1 identical over 10 bases. The CDR3 has 15 amino acids. CDR1 and CDR2 from the germline V gene are MNHNY and SVGAGI (reference sequence). Losses at the gene ends were 4 bases for V and 4 bases for J; bases not matched to a gene: 4. The CDR3 loop is CASSSRDRGYNEQFF. In nucleotides, the CDR3 is TGTGCCAGCAGTTCCCGGGACAGGGGATACAATGAGCAGTTCTTC.

V is TRBV7-2 and J is TRBJ1-2; D may be TRBD1 (5 bases). The CDR3 covers 14 residues. The V end was cut by 1 base, the J end by 3 bases, with 9 bases between. Germline loops: CDR1 SGHTA, CDR2 FQGNSA. The CDR3 loop is CASSLVLTDYGYTF. DNA for the CDR3: TGTGCCAGCAGCTTAGTCTTGACAGACTATGGCTACACCTTC.

The chain is built from TRBV12-3 or TRBV12-4 and TRBJ2-1; the match to TRBD2 covers 7 bases. CDR3 length: 13 amino acids. Losses at the gene ends were 1 base for V and 10 bases for J; bases not matched to a gene: 4. The CDR3 spells CASSLGVGLEQFF. The CDR3 DNA is TGTGCCAGCAGTTTAGGCGTGGGACTAGAGCAGTTCTTC.

The chain is built from TRBV6-6 and TRBJ2-1; D may be TRBD2 (6 bases). The CDR3 is made up of 16 amino acids. CDR1 is MNHNY and CDR2 is SVGAGI in the germline V gene (reference sequence). V lost 8 bases and J lost 2, with 19 bases in between. CDR3 loop: CASSYPIAETYNEQFF. The CDR3 DNA sequence: TGTGCCAGCTCTTACCCCATAGCGGAAACCTACAATGAGCAGTTCTTC.

The count of this clone is one. The gene calls are TRBV9 and TRBJ2-7; 7 bases map to TRBD2. The V segment lost 0 bases and the J segment 4 bases; nucleotides outside the gene matches: 7. Germline values: CDR1 SGDLS, CDR2 YYNGEE. The CDR3 runs 15 residues. The CDR3 bases are TGTGCCAGCAGCGTAGGGGGCGGGAGCGGGTACGAGCAGTACTTC. It is translated as CASSVGGGSGYEQYF.

The rearrangement uses TRBV5-1 and TRBJ2-3, with 9 bases that match TRBD1. V was pared by 4 bases and J by 4 bases, with 7 bases of the junction left unmatched. Per the germline V gene, CDR1 is SGHRS and CDR2 is YFSETQ. CDR3 length equals 15 residues. The CDR3 here is CASSQTGGGADTQYF. CDR3 nucleotide sequence: TGCGCCAGCAGCCAGACAGGGGGTGGAGCAGATACGCAGTATTTT.

The chain employs TRBV13 and TRBJ1-2; D unresolved. Deletions cut 5 bases from V and 8 bases from J, with 18 bases between. Per the germline V gene, CDR1 is PRHDT and CDR2 is FYEKMQ (reference sequence). The CDR3 consists of 14 residues. The CDR3 protein is CASSIDRPLRGYTF. The CDR3, as DNA: TGTGCCAGCAGCATTGACCGACCTTTGCGGGGCTACACCTTC.

This chain joins TRBV19 and TRBJ1-2; D is possibly TRBD1 (5 bases). The CDR3 runs 12 residues. Trimming pared 7 bases from V and 8 bases from J, leaving 14 bases between. Germline values: CDR1 LNHDA, CDR2 SQIVND (reference sequence). The CDR3 sequence is CASNSPGYGYTF. The CDR3 coding sequence is TGTGCCAGTAATTCCCCAGGGTACGGCTACACCTTC.

The count of this clone is one. CDR3 coding DNA: TGTGCCAGCAGCTTGTTAAGCGGGACGGGGACTGAAGCTTTCTTT. Amino acids: CASSLLSGTGTEAFF. J is TRBJ1-1 and V is TRBV5-6, with D perhaps matching TRBD1 (5 bases). With 1 base removed from V and 5 bases from J, the gap between germline ends came to 15 bases. The CDR3 runs 15 residues. The V gene's germline CDR1 is SGHDT and CDR2 YYEEEE.

This clone showed up just once. V is TRBV9 and J is TRBJ1-1; 7 positions match TRBD1. The CDR3 length is 13 residues. Germline V gene sequence: CDR1 SGDLS, CDR2 YYNGEE. V was clipped by 4 bases and J by 9 bases; unmatched bases: 9. CDR3 nucleotides: TGTGCCAGCAGCACCCGAATGGACAGGCAAGCTTTCTTT. It yields the protein CASSTRMDRQAFF.

V is TRBV11-3 and J is TRBJ1-5; 9 nucleotides line up with TRBD1. V gave up 5 bases and J gave up 5 bases; unmatched junction bases: 19. The CDR3 extends over 19 amino acids. Germline lookup yields CDR1 SGHNT and CDR2 YENEEA. The chain's CDR3 is CASSRFPGQGGKEDQPQHF. The CDR3, as DNA: TGTGCCAGCAGCCGTTTCCCGGGACAGGGTGGGAAGGAGGATCAGCCCCAGCATTTT.